The T cell receptor beta chain under discussion was sequenced for a study of CD8 T cells in Susac syndrome. General study points: TCR sequencing and HLA analysis covered a relatively small number of individuals.

RNA, at about 0.45 to 1 ug, was reverse transcribed with random hexamers. TCRdb reanalysed the immunoSEQ multiplex PCR reads using MiXCR and keeps one entry per CDR3 protein. This sample carries 80,000 or so distinct CDR3 sequences, about 92% of them seen once, and the ten largest clones take 0.4% to 0.55%. Concerning this clonotype: What it binds is not known.

V was clipped by 5 bases and J by 5 bases, with 22 bases between them. This CDR3 comprises 16 residues. Germline V gene sequence: CDR1 MNHEY, CDR2 SMNVEV (reference sequence). The rearrangement joins TRBV27 to TRBJ2-7; a possible D gene is TRBD1 (6 bases). This clonotype originated in a human donor with Susac syndrome. The sequenced sample was CD4+ T cells from PBMCs. CDR3 sequence (DNA): TGTGCCAGCAGTCCGGACCCGAACCGACAGGCCCACGAGCAGTACTTC. As protein: CASSPDPNRQAHEQYF.